This T cell receptor beta chain stems from a study of T cells in Graves' hyperthyroidism and ophthalmopathy. This clonotype has a count of ten or more. J lost 4 bases, V lost 6 bases, and 7 bases had no gene match. Germline CDR1 reads SNHLY; CDR2 reads FYNNEI. The CDR3 has 14 residues. Amplification yielded TCR beta CDR3 regions, with RNA transcripts as the source. The HTBI set primed first-round TCR CDR3 RT-PCR. MiXCR was run by TCRdb on the multiplex PCR reads, yielding one entry per CDR3 protein. This repertoire shows hundreds of thousands of distinct CDR3 sequences, roughly a sixth found once; its top ten account for roughly a sixth.

The chain has TRBV2 and TRBJ2-5, with TRBD2 identical over 8 bases. The sequencing input was blood. The receptor was isolated from a woman between 50 and 59 years old with Graves' hyperthyroidism that later progressed to Graves' ophthalmopathy. The CDR3 spells CASRDAGGLETQYF. The CDR3 coding sequence is TGTGCCAGCAGAGATGCGGGGGGCCTAGAGACCCAGTACTTC.